This TCR beta chain was recorded in a study of T cells after yellow fever vaccination (dated by TCRdb to 2018 to 2020). Background for the entire study: Libraries from fractions with low cell numbers were prepared with the SMART-Seq v4 Ultra Low Input RNA kit. Two healthy male donors, one aged 18 to 29 and one aged 30 to 40 years, made up the cohort. Bulk TCR alpha and beta repertoires were sequenced longitudinally to track T-cell clones before and after primary and booster YFV17D yellow fever vaccination. Blood was collected at multiple timepoints before and after primary and secondary immunization, and bulk PBMC replicates and cell subsets were isolated.

TCR cDNA was made using 5'RACE template switching, a step that added a universal primer site and unique molecular identifiers. cDNA synthesis was primed from both the TCR alpha and TCR beta constant segments. Libraries were amplified in two PCR steps, with sample barcodes and sequencing adapters added in the second step. Libraries were sequenced on Illumina HiSeq 2500 (2x100 bp) or NovaSeq (2x150 bp). On the study's bioinformatics: Demultiplexing of reads and collapsing into UMI consensus sequences were performed with MIGEC, and V(D)J alignment was carried out with MiXCR. Vaccine-responding clonotypes were identified with edgeR using replicate PBMC samples, with FDR below 0.01 and a log2 fold change above 5 up to day 15 being required. Bulk clonotypes were assigned CD4 or CD8 identity according to which sequenced CD4 or CD8 repertoire held them at higher abundance. TCRdb reran the public reads through fastp at Q25 and MiXCR, keeping productive beta chains. Rows with one shared CDR3 protein collapse into an entry with the most common genes and DNA. TCRdb's processing, not the authors' own work, is the source of the V and J calls. For this sample there are fewer than 450,000 distinct CDR3 sequences; roughly 8.6% appear just once. Roughly 15% of the sample belongs to the ten largest clones.

The sample's treatment or condition label is to be understood as: live attenuated yellow fever vaccine strain. At every blood-draw timepoint, two biological replicates of bulk PBMCs were collected. A standard Ficoll-Paque protocol was used to isolate PBMCs from peripheral blood. TriZol was used to extract RNA from bulk PBMCs, CD4 and CD8 fractions, and dextramer-positive and dextramer-negative fractions. The full study reports these points: The study included only two donors, which limits how far the findings can be generalized. Computational filtering was needed because FACS-sorted repertoires could contain abundant contaminating clonotypes from the bulk population. Compared with the primary T-cell response, the secondary T-cell response was weaker but faster, peaking on day 5 rather than day 15. A small fraction of clonotypes showed up in both the CD4 and CD8 compartments, probably as a result of convergent recombination. After the booster, most clones that had expanded after primary vaccination were detected again (roughly 96% of CD4 and around 88% of CD8), suggesting broad maintenance of memory.

From the germline V gene, CDR1 is SGHRS and CDR2 is YFSETQ. Trimming removed 9 bases from V and 7 bases from J, leaving 10 bases between the germline ends. Spanning cysteine to phenylalanine, the CDR3 consists of 11 amino acids. The kept DNA is CDR3 alone, 33 bases in frame from the first base. This clonotype showed up just a few times. What this receptor recognizes is not known. Per-base qualities were not stored, and no clone one base away is much larger. Rearrangement joined TRBV5-1 to TRBJ2-2, with the D gene uncertain. The sample was PBMCs, taken roughly 47 days after the first yellow fever vaccination. The TCR originated in a young man who received the YFV17D yellow fever vaccine. In nucleotides, the sequence is TGCGCCACCCCGGTTCACGGGGAGCTGTTTTTT. Its translation is CATPVHGELFF.